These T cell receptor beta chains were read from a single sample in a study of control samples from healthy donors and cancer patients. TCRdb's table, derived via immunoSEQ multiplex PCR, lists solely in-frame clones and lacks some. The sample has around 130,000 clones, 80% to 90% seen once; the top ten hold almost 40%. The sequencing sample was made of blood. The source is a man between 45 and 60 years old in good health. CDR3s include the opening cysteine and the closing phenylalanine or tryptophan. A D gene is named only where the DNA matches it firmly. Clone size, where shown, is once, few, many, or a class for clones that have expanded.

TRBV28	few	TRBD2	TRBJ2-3	TGTGCCAGCACCATCGGGGGGGAAATTACAGATACGCAGTATTTT	CASTIGGEITDTQYF
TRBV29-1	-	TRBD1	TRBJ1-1	TGCAGCGTCGTCCCGGGACAGGGGAATGAAGCTTTCTTT	CSVVPGQGNEAFF
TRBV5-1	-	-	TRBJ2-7	TGCGCCAGCAGCTTCGCCGGGATCCCCAATACCGAGCAGTACTTC	CASSFAGIPNTEQYF
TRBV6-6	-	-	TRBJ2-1	TGTGCCAGCAGTCGGACAGCTTTCTACAATGAGCAGTTCTTC	CASSRTAFYNEQFF
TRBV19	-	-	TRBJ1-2	TGTGCCAGTAAGGCAGGGCCGGGGTCCTATGGCTACACCTTC	CASKAGPGSYGYTF
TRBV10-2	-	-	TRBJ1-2	TGCGCCAGCAGTGATCGGGGGAGCTATGGCTACACCTTC	CASSDRGSYGYTF
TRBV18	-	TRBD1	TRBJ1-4	TGTGCCAGCTCCGTGGGACAGTCATTTGAAAAACTGTTTTTT	CASSVGQSFEKLFF
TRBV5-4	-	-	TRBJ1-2	TGTGCCAGCAGCTCCGCGGGGGAGGCTAACTATGGCTACACCTTC	CASSSAGEANYGYTF
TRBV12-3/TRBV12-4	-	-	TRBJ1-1	TGTGCCAGCAGTTTCAATCAGTACACTGAAGCTTTCTTT	CASSFNQYTEAFF
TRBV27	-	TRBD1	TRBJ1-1	TGTGCCAGCAGTTTACCCCCGCCACACAGGGGGGAAATGAACACTGAAGCTTTCTTT	CASSLPPPHRGEMNTEAFF
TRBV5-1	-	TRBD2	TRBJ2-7	TGCGCCAGCAGCGGTAGCGGGGTTATGTTAAACCCCCACGAGCAGTACTTC	CASSGSGVMLNPHEQYF
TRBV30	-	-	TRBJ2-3	TGTGCCTGGAGAGGCGCCCAGGGACCAGATACGCAGTATTTT	CAWRGAQGPDTQYF
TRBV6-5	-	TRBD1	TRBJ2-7	TGTGCCAGCAGTTACTCAGGGACAGCCTACGAGCAGTACTTC	CASSYSGTAYEQYF
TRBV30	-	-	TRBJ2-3	TGTGCCTGGAGTGTAGGGTCGACGAATACGCAGTATTTT	CAWSVGSTNTQYF
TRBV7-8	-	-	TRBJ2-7	TGTGCCAGCAGCGGATCTTCCTACGAGCAGTACTTC	CASSGSSYEQYF
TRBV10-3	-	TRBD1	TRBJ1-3	TGTGCCATCACCTCAGGGGACAGGGATGGAAACACCATATATTTT	CAITSGDRDGNTIYF
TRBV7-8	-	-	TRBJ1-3	TGTGCCAGCAGCTTAGCCGGCGGGTTCCCTGGAAACACCATATATTTT	CASSLAGGFPGNTIYF
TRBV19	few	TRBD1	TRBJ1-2	TGTGCCAGTATGTTCGGCAGGGGGTTAAGCTATGGCTACACCTTC	CASMFGRGLSYGYTF
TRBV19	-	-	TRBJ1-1	TGTGCCAGTAGTATTTCCATGAACACTGAAGCTTTCTTT	CASSISMNTEAFF
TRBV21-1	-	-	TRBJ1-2	TGTGCCAGCAGCAGACCCGAAGTAAGGAGGTCACATGGCTACACCTTC	CASSRPEVRRSHGYTF
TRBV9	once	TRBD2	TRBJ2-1	TGTGCCAGCAGCTTTGGGACTAGCGGGGGTGATGAGCAGTTCTTC	CASSFGTSGGDEQFF
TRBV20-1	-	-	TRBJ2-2	TGCAGTGCTCTGAACACCGGGGAGCTGTTTTTT	CSALNTGELFF
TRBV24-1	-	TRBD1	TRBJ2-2	TGTGCCACCAGTGATTTGAAAAGGACAGGGGCTGGGGGGGAGCTGTTTTTT	CATSDLKRTGAGGELFF
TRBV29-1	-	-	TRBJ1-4	TGCAGCGTTGAAGAGGGGACAACTAATGAAAAACTGTTTTTT	CSVEEGTTNEKLFF
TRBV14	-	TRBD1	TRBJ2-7	TGTGCCAGCAGCCAAGGAGCAGGACAGGGGTTCCACGAGCAGTACTTC	CASSQGAGQGFHEQYF
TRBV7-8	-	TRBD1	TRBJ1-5	TGTGCCAGCACCGTAGGACAGGTGGGGAATAGCAATCAGCCCCAGCATTTT	CASTVGQVGNSNQPQHF
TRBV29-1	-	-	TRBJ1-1	TGCAGCGTTGGGACGACTCTGACTGAAGCTTTCTTT	CSVGTTLTEAFF
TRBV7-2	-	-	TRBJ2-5	TGTGCCAGCAGCTTAGGGGCAGGGCGCACGGAGACCCAGTACTTC	CASSLGAGRTETQYF
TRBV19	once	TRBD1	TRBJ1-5	TGTGCCAGTAGTATCGTGGACAGGGGTGGGCCCCAGCATTTT	CASSIVDRGGPQHF
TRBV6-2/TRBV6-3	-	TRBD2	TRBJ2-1	TGTGCCAGCAGTCTGCTGGCGGGGGGTTACAATGAGCAGTTCTTC	CASSLLAGGYNEQFF
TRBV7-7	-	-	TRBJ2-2	TGTGCCAGCAGCTTAGAGGGGTCCGGGGAGCTGTTTTTT	CASSLEGSGELFF
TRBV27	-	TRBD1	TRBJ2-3	TGTGCCAGCAGTTTCGGACAGGGGGATACGCAGTATTTT	CASSFGQGDTQYF
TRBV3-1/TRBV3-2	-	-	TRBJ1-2	TGTGCCAGCAGCCGGTATAGGACAGATGGCTACACCTTC	CASSRYRTDGYTF
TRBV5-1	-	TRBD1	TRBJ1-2	TGCGCCAGCAGCAGACAGGGGGCAGGTAGTGGCTACACCTTC	CASSRQGAGSGYTF
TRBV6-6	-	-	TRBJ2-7	TGTGCCAGCAGTTACGCCGGGGACCCTCCCGAGCAGTACTTC	CASSYAGDPPEQYF
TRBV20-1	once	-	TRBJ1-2	TGCAGTGCTAGTCCAGGGGTGGGCTATGGCTACACCTTC	CSASPGVGYGYTF
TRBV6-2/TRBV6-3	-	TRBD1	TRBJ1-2	TGTGCCAGCAGTTACTCGACAGGGGAGGCCCTCCTTAACTATGGCTACACCTTC	CASSYSTGEALLNYGYTF
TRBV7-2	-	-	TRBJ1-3	TGTGCCAGCAGCTTAGCCGGCCGTCGAAACACCATATATTTT	CASSLAGRRNTIYF
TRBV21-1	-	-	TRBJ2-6	TGTGCCAGCAGCAAAGGCGGGGGACTAGCGGGGGCCTTGGGGGCCAACGTCCTGACTTTC	CASSKGGGLAGALGANVLTF
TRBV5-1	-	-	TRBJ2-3	TGCGCCAGCAGCTTGGCGGGGGTCGGCCTCACAGATACGCAGTATTTT	CASSLAGVGLTDTQYF
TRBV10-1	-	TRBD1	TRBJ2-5	TGCGCCAGCAGAAGCCTGGGACAGGGTCGGGAGACCCAGTACTTC	CASRSLGQGRETQYF
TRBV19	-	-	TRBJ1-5	TGTGCCAGTAGTGTCAGGGAGGGGCCCCAGCATTTT	CASSVREGPQHF
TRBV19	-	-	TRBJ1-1	TGTGCCAGTAGTATTGGGAACAGCAACACTGAAGCTTTCTTT	CASSIGNSNTEAFF
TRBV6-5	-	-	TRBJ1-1	TGTGCCAGCAGTTACTCGAGTACAGGGAGGAACACTGAAGCTTTCTTT	CASSYSSTGRNTEAFF
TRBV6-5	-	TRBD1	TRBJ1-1	TGTGCCAGCAGGTCAAGGACAGGAGTGAACACTGAAGCTTTCTTT	CASRSRTGVNTEAFF
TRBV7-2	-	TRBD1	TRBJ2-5	TGTGCCAGCAGCGCGGGACAGGGGGGACAAGAGACCCAGTACTTC	CASSAGQGGQETQYF
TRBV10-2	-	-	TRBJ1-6	TGCGCCAGCAGGGGGATTGGACAGCTGAGAAATTCACCCCTCCACTTT	CASRGIGQLRNSPLHF
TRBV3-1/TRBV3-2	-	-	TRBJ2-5	TGTGCCAGCAGTCAGAAGGCTTTGTACCAAGAGACCCAGTACTTC	CASSQKALYQETQYF
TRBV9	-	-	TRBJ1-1	TGTGCCAGCAGCCCAAGAGATTACGCCGGGACTGAAGCTTTCTTT	CASSPRDYAGTEAFF
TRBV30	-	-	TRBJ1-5	TGTGCCTGGGCGGCAGGGGTTAATCAGCCCCAGCATTTT	CAWAAGVNQPQHF
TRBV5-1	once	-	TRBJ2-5	TGCGCCAGCAGCTTGGAAGGGGCGGGAGAGACCCAGTACTTC	CASSLEGAGETQYF
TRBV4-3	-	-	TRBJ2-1	TGCGCCAGCAGCGAAGGGCGTGAGCAGTTCTTC	CASSEGREQFF
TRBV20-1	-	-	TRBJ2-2	TGCAGTGCTAGTCCCGAAACAGACACCGGGGAGCTGTTTTTT	CSASPETDTGELFF